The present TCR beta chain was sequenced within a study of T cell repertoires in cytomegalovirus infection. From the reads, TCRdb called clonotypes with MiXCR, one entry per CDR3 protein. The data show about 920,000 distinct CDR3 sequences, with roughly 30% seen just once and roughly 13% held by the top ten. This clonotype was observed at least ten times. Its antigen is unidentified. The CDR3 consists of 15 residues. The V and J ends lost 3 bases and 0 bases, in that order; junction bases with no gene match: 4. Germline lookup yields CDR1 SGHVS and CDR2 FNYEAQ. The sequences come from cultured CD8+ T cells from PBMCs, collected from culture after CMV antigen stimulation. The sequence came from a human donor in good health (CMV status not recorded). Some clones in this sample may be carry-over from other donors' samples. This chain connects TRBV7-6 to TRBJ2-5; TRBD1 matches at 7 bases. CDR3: CASSFRDSYQETQYF. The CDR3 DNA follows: TGTGCCAGCAGCTTCCGGGACAGCTACCAAGAGACCCAGTACTTC.